Listed below are T cell receptor beta chains from one sample, sequenced in a study of cytomegalovirus exposure and HLA in healthy donors. Libraries were prepared by immunoSEQ multiplex PCR; TCRdb keeps only in-frame clonotypes and omits some of them. The sample has around 200,000 clones, roughly four fifths seen once. Sample: PBMCs. These receptors were taken from a man aged 25 to 40 in good health and CMV-seronegative. Each CDR3 is given with its conserved first and last residue. D genes are given only for firm matches. Clone size is not always given. Where it is, it says once, few, many or a class for expanded clones.

cdr3_nt: TGTGCCAGCAGTTGGCAGGGGTATGCAACTAATGAAAAACTGTTTTTT
cdr3_aa: CASSWQGYATNEKLFF
v_call: TRBV28
d_call: -
clone_size: -
j_call: TRBJ1-4

cdr3_nt: TGTGCCAGCAGTCGTAGGACTAGCGGGAGCACGGATACGCAGTATTTT
cdr3_aa: CASSRRTSGSTDTQYF
v_call: TRBV13
d_call: TRBD2
clone_size: -
j_call: TRBJ2-3

cdr3_nt: TGCGCCAGCAGCCAGACAGGAGTCGAGCAGTACTTC
cdr3_aa: CASSQTGVEQYF
v_call: TRBV4-1
d_call: -
clone_size: -
j_call: TRBJ2-7

cdr3_nt: TGTGCCAGCAGCTTAGGAGGAGCGAACACCGGGGAGCTGTTTTTT
cdr3_aa: CASSLGGANTGELFF
v_call: TRBV11-3
d_call: -
clone_size: -
j_call: TRBJ2-2

cdr3_nt: TGTGCCAGCAGCTTAGGGGGGGAGGGTTACGGCTACACCTTC
cdr3_aa: CASSLGGEGYGYTF
v_call: TRBV7-8
d_call: -
clone_size: -
j_call: TRBJ1-2

cdr3_nt: TGTGCCAGCAGCTTATCTTCCGGGACAGCATACCGCAACACCTTC
cdr3_aa: CASSLSSGTAYRNTF
v_call: TRBV7-9
d_call: TRBD1
clone_size: -
j_call: TRBJ1-2

cdr3_nt: TGTGCCAGCAGACAAGACTTCACCGGGGAGCTGTTTTTT
cdr3_aa: CASRQDFTGELFF
v_call: TRBV5-6
d_call: -
clone_size: -
j_call: TRBJ2-2

cdr3_nt: TGCAGCGTAGCCGGGACTAGCGGCCCCACCGAGCAGTACTTC
cdr3_aa: CSVAGTSGPTEQYF
v_call: TRBV29-1
d_call: TRBD2
clone_size: -
j_call: TRBJ2-7

cdr3_nt: TGTGCCAGTAGTCGGTTGCTAGCGGGAACTCAAGAGACCCAGTACTTC
cdr3_aa: CASSRLLAGTQETQYF
v_call: TRBV19
d_call: TRBD2
clone_size: once
j_call: TRBJ2-5

cdr3_nt: TGTGCCAGCAGCCCCCGTTTGTCCAGTTACGAGCAGTACTTC
cdr3_aa: CASSPRLSSYEQYF
v_call: TRBV7-9
d_call: -
clone_size: -
j_call: TRBJ2-7